The T cell receptor beta chain described here comes from a study of blood T cell repertoires in COVID-19. Sequencing was performed with immunoSEQ multiplex PCR; in TCRdb, only in-frame clones are kept and a portion is missing. The sample lists about 270,000 clones, 75% to 90% occurring once. In terms of age and location, participants ranged from roughly 18 to 100 years and lived in about two dozen US areas. Cohorts were based on clinical histories the participants reported. Two consecutive negative NP/OP PCR tests, clearance, or resolved symptoms defined Cohort 3 recovery. Sequenced material: PBMCs or T cells enriched from blood (not recorded which). This sequence originates from a woman aged 18-29 years who had recovered from COVID-19.

The CDR3 sequence: CASSRQRSSYNSPLHF. Written as DNA, the CDR3 is TGTGCCAGTAGTAGGCAGCGTAGCTCCTATAATTCACCCCTCCACTTT. This chain links TRBV19 with TRBJ1-6; D is unclear. The CDR3 totals 16 residues. Germline-derived CDR1 and CDR2 are LNHDA and SQIVND (reference sequence). V was shortened by 4 bases and J by 0 bases, with 10 bases between the two germline ends. The entire variable domain, with the rest obtained from reference TRBV19 and TRBJ1-6, is as follows: DGGITQSPKYLFRKEGQNVTLSCEQNLNHDAMYWYRQDPGQGLRLIYYSQIVNDFQKGDIAEGYSVSREKKESFPLTVTSAQKNPTAFYLCASSRQRSSYNSPLHFGNGTRLTVT.